The 21 T cell receptor beta chains in this list originate from one sample, sequenced in a study of T cell responses to AZD1222 COVID-19 vaccine. The protocol was immunoSEQ multiplex PCR, while the TCRdb copy is restricted to in-frame clones and leaves out a portion. The sample lists around 120,000 clones; 88% were seen once. This specimen consisted of peripheral blood, obtained on day 0 of AZD1222 vaccination. These TCRs come from an adult in good health.

The chain uses TRBV3-1 (or the pseudogene TRBV3-2) and TRBJ2-7; no clear D gene. Trimming left V 0 bases short and J 1 base short, with 10 bases between. Germline V gene data show CDR1 as LGHDT and CDR2 as YNNKEL (reference sequence). This CDR3 is 15 amino acids long. The DNA for the CDR3 is TGTGCCAGCAGCCAAGAGTACAGCTCTTCCTACGAGCAGTACTTC. The encoded protein is CASSQEYSSSYEQYF.

This clone showed up just once. V gene TRBV11-3 combines with J gene TRBJ2-3; 7 bases match TRBD1. This CDR3 is 15 amino acids long. Germline V gene lookup returns CDR1 SGHNT and CDR2 YENEEA. Trimming at V came to 5 bases and at J to 2 bases, leaving 7 bases not matched to a gene. CDR3 protein: CASSRQGTATDTQYF. CDR3 DNA sequence: TGTGCCAGCAGCCGCCAAGGGACAGCCACAGATACGCAGTATTTT.

The chain joins TRBV9 to TRBJ2-1, with 7 bases aligning to TRBD2. The CDR3 has 17 amino acids. From germline, CDR1 is SGDLS and CDR2 YYNGEE. The junction had 12 bases not matched to a gene; V was cut back by 0 bases and J by 6 bases. The CDR3 sequence: CASSVGIVSGTLNEQFF. The CDR3 DNA follows: TGTGCCAGCAGCGTAGGGATAGTAAGCGGGACCCTCAATGAGCAGTTCTTC.

The chain employs TRBV19 and TRBJ2-3, with D perhaps being TRBD1 or TRBD2 (5 bases each). The CDR3 sequence is 14 residues long. V gave up 10 bases and J gave up 1 base, with 15 bases separating them. The germline V gene has CDR1 LNHDA and CDR2 SQIVND (reference sequence). CDR3: CATAGTARTDTQYF. The CDR3 nucleotides are TGTGCCACGGCCGGGACGGCTCGCACAGATACGCAGTATTTT.

The V and J genes are TRBV28 and TRBJ1-2; D gene ambiguous. The CDR3 extends over 10 amino acids. CDR1 is MDHEN and CDR2 is SYDVKM in the germline V gene. The V end lost 8 bases, the J end lost 7 bases, and 8 bases lay between the germline ends. The CDR3 DNA follows: TGTGCCAGCGAGCACATTGGCTACACCTTC. Residues: CASEHIGYTF.

This clone occurred once. The gene calls are TRBV5-1 and TRBJ1-2, with D unresolved. The CDR3 is 13 residues long. The V end lost 0 bases, the J end lost 8 bases, and 11 bases lay between the germline ends. The germline gives CDR1 SGHRS, CDR2 YFSETQ. CDR3 nucleotide sequence: TGCGCCAGCAGCTTGGAAGGCTCGCGAGGCTACACCTTC. It is translated as CASSLEGSRGYTF.

For the CDR3, the DNA is TGTGCCAGCAGCGCGACAGGGGTCAATCAGCCCCAGCATTTT. Translation gives CASSATGVNQPQHF. This chain joins TRBV9 and TRBJ1-5, with 8 nucleotides matching TRBD1. The CDR3 has 14 residues. V shed 3 bases, J shed 3 bases, and the junction held 2 bases outside the gene matches. Germline CDR1 SGDLS, CDR2 YYNGEE.

In nucleotides, the CDR3 is TGTGCCAGCAGCTTAGCAGGGGGCGGTCAGCCCCAGCATTTT. It yields the protein CASSLAGGGQPQHF. V gene TRBV11-2 combines with J gene TRBJ1-5; 8 bases align to TRBD1. The V gene's germline CDR1 is SGHAT and CDR2 FQNNGV. V was pared by 1 base and J by 6 bases, with 2 bases of the junction left unmatched. The CDR3 is 14 amino acids.

The chain employs TRBV7-9 and TRBJ2-1; 7 bases line up with TRBD2. The germline CDR1 and CDR2 sequences are SEHNR and FQNEAQ (reference sequence). The CDR3 has 16 residues. Trimming at V came to 6 bases and at J to 1 base, leaving 9 bases not matched to a gene. The CDR3 nucleotides read TGTGCCAGCAGGCCACGCGGGAGCAATTCCTACAATGAGCAGTTCTTC. Residues: CASRPRGSNSYNEQFF.

This rearrangement joins TRBV14 to TRBJ2-4, with D perhaps matching TRBD1 (6 bases). The germline V gene has CDR1 SGHDN and CDR2 FVKESK. This CDR3 comprises 14 residues. V gave up 0 bases and J gave up 8 bases, with 11 bases separating them. CDR3 protein: CASSQDRGSDIQYF. CDR3 bases: TGTGCCAGCAGCCAAGATAGGGGGTCCGACATTCAGTACTTC.

This clone was seen more than once but under ten times. The V call is TRBV5-1, the J call TRBJ1-5; no definite D call. Per the germline V gene, CDR1 is SGHRS and CDR2 is YFSETQ. This CDR3 is built from 16 residues. The germline V and J ends were trimmed by 4 bases and 1 base, with 15 bases remaining between them. The CDR3 reads CASSPAGTESNQPQHF. The CDR3 nucleotides read TGCGCCAGCAGCCCGGCGGGAACAGAGAGCAATCAGCCCCAGCATTTT.

This clone was seen only a few times. The rearrangement links TRBV10-1 to TRBJ2-1, with 7 bases matching TRBD1. The CDR3 has 16 residues. Per the germline V gene, CDR1 is WNHNN and CDR2 is SYGVQD (reference sequence). With V trimmed by 4 bases and J by 0 bases, 6 bases remained unmatched. In DNA form, the CDR3 reads TGCGCCAGCAGTGCACAGGGGCGCTCCTCCTACAATGAGCAGTTCTTC. Its translation is CASSAQGRSSYNEQFF.

The chain employs TRBV24-1 and TRBJ2-7; TRBD1 matches 11 bases. The CDR3 covers 17 residues. J gave up 5 bases and V 3 bases, and 11 bases lay outside the gene matches. CDR1 and CDR2 from the germline V gene are KGHDR and SFDVKD. The CDR3 nucleotides are TGTGCCACCAGTGATCCGACGGTAGGGACAGGGGGTAACGAGCAGTACTTC. Protein product: CATSDPTVGTGGNEQYF.

The V and J genes are TRBV5-4 and TRBJ1-2; D not resolved. The CDR3 length is 16 residues. Trimming cost V 0 bases and J 0 bases, with 12 bases left between them. Germline CDR1 reads SGHNT; CDR2 reads YYREEE (reference sequence). CDR3 nucleotide sequence: TGTGCCAGCAGCTTGGGCGGGAGGTCGGCTAACTATGGCTACACCTTC. Protein: CASSLGGRSANYGYTF. The complete variable domain, with remaining parts taken from reference TRBV5-4 and TRBJ1-2, reads ETGVTQSPTHLIKTRGQQVTLRCSSQSGHNTVSWYQQALGQGPQFIFQYYREEENGRGNFPPRFSGLQFPNYSSELNVNALELDDSALYLCASSLGGRSANYGYTFGSGTRLTVV.

The chain employs TRBV3-1 (or the pseudogene TRBV3-2) and TRBJ2-1, with D unresolved. The CDR3 is made up of 13 amino acids. V lost 4 bases and J 7 bases, leaving 11 bases between the germline ends. From germline, CDR1 is LGHDT and CDR2 YNNKEL (reference sequence). The CDR3, as DNA: TGTGCCAGCAGCCCCGCGCCCCCGAATGAGCAGTTCTTC. It translates to CASSPAPPNEQFF.

The gene calls are TRBV5-6 and TRBJ2-7; the match to TRBD2 covers 10 bases. The J segment lost 6 bases and the V segment lost 4 bases, leaving 16 bases of the junction unmatched. From germline, CDR1 is SGHDT and CDR2 YYEEEE. The length of the CDR3 is 17 residues. The CDR3 DNA follows: TGTGCCAGCAGCCGGAGAGCGGGACTAGCGACTATCGGCGAGCAGTACTTC. Its protein is CASSRRAGLATIGEQYF.

The rearrangement links TRBV2 to TRBJ2-3; 12 positions match TRBD2. This CDR3 has 16 amino acids. The V gene's germline CDR1 is SNHLY and CDR2 FYNNEI. Trimming removed 6 bases from V and 2 bases from J; junction bases left unmatched: 6. For the CDR3, the DNA is TGTGCCAGCAGCGGAGGGACTAGCGGGTTCACAGATACGCAGTATTTT. This translates into CASSGGTSGFTDTQYF. The full variable domain, with the rest looked up from reference TRBV2 and TRBJ2-3, is EPEVTQTPSHQVTQMGQEVILRCVPISNHLYFYWYRQILGQKVEFLVSFYNNEISEKSEIFDDQFSVERPDGSNFTLKIRSTKLEDSAMYFCASSGGTSGFTDTQYFGPGTRLTVL.

The chain has TRBV5-1 and TRBJ2-1; the D call may be TRBD1 or TRBD2 (5 bases each). This CDR3 region has 15 residues. Germline V gene data show CDR1 as SGHRS and CDR2 as YFSETQ. The V gene lost 4 bases and the J gene lost 6 bases, with 17 bases spanning the gap. This chain's CDR3 is CASSPGTLGSNEQFF. The DNA for the CDR3 is TGCGCCAGCAGCCCCGGGACCCTGGGGTCCAATGAGCAGTTCTTC.

This sequence joins TRBV3-1 (or the pseudogene TRBV3-2) and TRBJ2-7; 8 bases fit TRBD1. CDR1 and CDR2 (germline): LGHDT, YNNKEL (reference sequence). CDR3 length: 14 residues. The V and J ends lost 6 bases and 1 base, in that order; junction bases with no gene match: 5. The CDR3 reads CASSTDRGSYEQYF. For the CDR3, the DNA is TGTGCCAGCAGTACAGACAGGGGATCCTACGAGCAGTACTTC.

The CDR3 spells CARQGPSYGYTF. Written as DNA, the CDR3 is TGTGCCCGACAGGGGCCCTCCTATGGCTACACCTTC. The chain has TRBV2 and TRBJ1-2; TRBD1 aligns across 8 bases. Looked up from germline, CDR1 is SNHLY and CDR2 is FYNNEI. The CDR3 extends over 12 amino acids. V lost 11 bases and J lost 4; bases outside the gene matches: 6.

V gene TRBV7-6 combines with J gene TRBJ2-5, with D perhaps TRBD1 (6 bases). V was shortened by 5 bases and J by 3 bases, with 10 bases between the two germline ends. Per the germline V gene, CDR1 is SGHVS and CDR2 is FNYEAQ. This CDR3 has 13 amino acids. Here the CDR3 reads CASSVGTKETQYF. The DNA of the CDR3 is TGTGCCAGCAGCGTCGGGACAAAAGAGACCCAGTACTTC. The full variable domain, in which reference TRBV7-6 and TRBJ2-5 provide the parts outside the CDR3, is GAGVSQSPRYKVTKRGQDVALRCDPISGHVSLYWYRQALGQGPEFLTYFNYEAQQDKSGLPNDRFSAERPEGSISTLTIQRTEQRDSAMYRCASSVGTKETQYFGPGTRLLVL.